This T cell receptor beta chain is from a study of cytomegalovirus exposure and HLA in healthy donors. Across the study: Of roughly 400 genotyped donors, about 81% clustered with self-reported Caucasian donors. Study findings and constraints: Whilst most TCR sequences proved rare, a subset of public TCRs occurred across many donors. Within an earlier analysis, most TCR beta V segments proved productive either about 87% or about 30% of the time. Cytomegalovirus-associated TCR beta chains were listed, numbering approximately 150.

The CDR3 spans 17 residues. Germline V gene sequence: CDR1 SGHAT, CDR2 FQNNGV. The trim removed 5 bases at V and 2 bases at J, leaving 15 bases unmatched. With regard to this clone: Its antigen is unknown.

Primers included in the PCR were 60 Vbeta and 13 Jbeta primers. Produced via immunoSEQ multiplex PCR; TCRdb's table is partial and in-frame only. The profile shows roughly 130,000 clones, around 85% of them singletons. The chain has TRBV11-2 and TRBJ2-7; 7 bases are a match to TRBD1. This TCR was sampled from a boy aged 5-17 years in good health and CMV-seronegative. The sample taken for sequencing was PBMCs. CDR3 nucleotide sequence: TGTGCCAGCAGCGCCACAGTGACCGGACAGGCAACCTACGAGCAGTACTTC. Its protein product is CASSATVTGQATYEQYF.